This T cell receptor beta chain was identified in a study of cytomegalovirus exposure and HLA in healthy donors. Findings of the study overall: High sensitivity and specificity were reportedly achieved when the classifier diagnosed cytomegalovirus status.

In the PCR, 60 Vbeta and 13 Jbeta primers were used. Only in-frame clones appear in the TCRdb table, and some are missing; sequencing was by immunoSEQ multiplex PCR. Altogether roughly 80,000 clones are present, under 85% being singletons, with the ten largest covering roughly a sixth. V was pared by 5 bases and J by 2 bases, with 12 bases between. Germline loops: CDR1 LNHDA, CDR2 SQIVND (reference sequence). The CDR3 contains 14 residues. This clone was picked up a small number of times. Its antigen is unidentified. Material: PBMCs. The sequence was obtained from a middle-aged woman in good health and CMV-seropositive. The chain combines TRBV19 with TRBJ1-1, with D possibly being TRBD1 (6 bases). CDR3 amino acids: CASSHRDGNTEAFF. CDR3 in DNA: TGTGCCAGTAGTCACAGGGATGGAAACACTGAAGCTTTCTTT.